These T cell receptor beta chains were read from a single sample in a study of response to subunit inactivated influenza vaccine. TCRdb ran MiXCR on the RT-PCR reads and lists one entry per CDR3 protein. The table lists about 650,000 distinct CDR3 sequences, about 14% of them singletons, with about 7.4% in the top ten. Sequenced here: PBMCs from blood, sampled 14 days before vaccination. The source is a man aged 50-59 years who received an inactivated influenza vaccine. Both conserved end residues are part of each CDR3. A D gene is named only where the DNA matches it firmly. Not all rows give a size; the values are once, few, many and, for expanded clones, a class.

DNA	CDR3	V	D	J	size
TGTGCCAGCAGCCAAGGTCGACAGGGTTACACAATCTACGAGCAGTACTTC	CASSQGRQGYTIYEQYF	TRBV3-1	TRBD1	TRBJ2-7	few
TGTGCCAGCAGTGAGATAGGGAATGGCTACACCTTC	CASSEIGNGYTF	TRBV2	NA	TRBJ1-2	NA
TGCAGTGCTAAGCGGGACGCGAACACCGGGGAGCTGTTTTTT	CSAKRDANTGELFF	TRBV20-1	TRBD2	TRBJ2-2	NA
TGCAGTGCTCCCCAGCGGGGGGGCCAAGAGACCCAGTACTTC	CSAPQRGGQETQYF	TRBV20-1	TRBD2	TRBJ2-5	NA
TGTGCCAGCAGAACCTCCGGGACAGGCTTTTCCTACGAGCAGTACTTC	CASRTSGTGFSYEQYF	TRBV6-2/TRBV6-3	TRBD1	TRBJ2-7	NA
TGCGCCAGCAGCTTGGGGTTAGCGGGGGAGGCTGAAGCTTTCTTT	CASSLGLAGEAEAFF	TRBV5-1	NA	TRBJ1-1	few
TGTGCCAGCCCCTTGTTTAGCGCTCCTTCCTACGAGCAGTACTTC	CASPLFSAPSYEQYF	TRBV21-1	NA	TRBJ2-7	NA
TGCAGTGCTAGAGCGGGGACAGGGAACACTGAAGCTTTCTTT	CSARAGTGNTEAFF	TRBV20-1	TRBD1	TRBJ1-1	NA
TGCGCCAGCAGCCAAGATAGAATTGGAGATACGCAGTATTTT	CASSQDRIGDTQYF	TRBV4-1	NA	TRBJ2-3	few
TGCAGCGTGGGGGAGGGTCTTCTGAATGAGCAGTTCTTC	CSVGEGLLNEQFF	TRBV29-1	TRBD2	TRBJ2-1	few
TGTGCCAGCACCGCTACTAAGGGTTCTAATGAAAAACTGTTTTTT	CASTATKGSNEKLFF	TRBV2	NA	TRBJ1-4	few
TGTGCCAGCAGTTTAATGGAACTGAACACTGAAGCTTTCTTT	CASSLMELNTEAFF	TRBV28	NA	TRBJ1-1	NA
TGTGCCAGCAGCTTTCCCGGACAGGGCACCGGGGAGCTGTTTTTT	CASSFPGQGTGELFF	TRBV7-9	TRBD1	TRBJ2-2	few
TGTGCCAGCGCAGGGGGCCCCACAGATACGCACTATTTT	CASAGGPTDTHYF	TRBV7-3	TRBD1	TRBJ2-3	NA
TGCGCCAGCAGCCAAGGTGGAACAGGGCTGGTAGATACGCAGTATTTT	CASSQGGTGLVDTQYF	TRBV4-3	NA	TRBJ2-3	NA
TGTGCCAGCTCATTCCGACAGGGGCCGGACACTGAAGCTTTCTTT	CASSFRQGPDTEAFF	TRBV18	TRBD1	TRBJ1-1	NA
TGTGCCAGCAGCCGAGTAGAGGACGGCTATGGCTACACCTTC	CASSRVEDGYGYTF	TRBV7-4	NA	TRBJ1-2	few
TGTGCCAGCAGTTTAGCGCGGACGGGTGAAGCTTTCTTT	CASSLARTGEAFF	TRBV12-3/TRBV12-4	NA	TRBJ1-1	few
TGTGCCAGCAGCTTACGGTTGGGAAGAAGAAGATACGAGCAGTACTTC	CASSLRLGRRRYEQYF	TRBV7-8	NA	TRBJ2-7	NA
TGTGCCAGCAGCTTAATAAGGACTAGTGATAGTGAGCAGTTCTTC	CASSLIRTSDSEQFF	TRBV7-9	TRBD2	TRBJ2-1	few
TGTGCCAGCAGCCGGGCCGAGGAGGACATTCAGTACTTC	CASSRAEEDIQYF	TRBV5-4	NA	TRBJ2-4	NA
TGTGCCAGCAGCTTGAGTGGGTCGGGGCAGTTCTTC	CASSLSGSGQFF	TRBV5-6	NA	TRBJ2-1	few
TGTGCGACCTCAGCGGAGGGCGGGGAGACCCAGTACTTC	CATSAEGGETQYF	TRBV10-3	NA	TRBJ2-5	NA
TGTGCCAGCAGTTTATCGGGCGATTATCATACCTACGAGCAGTACTTC	CASSLSGDYHTYEQYF	TRBV27	NA	TRBJ2-7	NA
TGTGCCAGCAGCTTAGAATCCATCCCGAACACTGAAGCTTTCTTT	CASSLESIPNTEAFF	TRBV11-2	NA	TRBJ1-1	few